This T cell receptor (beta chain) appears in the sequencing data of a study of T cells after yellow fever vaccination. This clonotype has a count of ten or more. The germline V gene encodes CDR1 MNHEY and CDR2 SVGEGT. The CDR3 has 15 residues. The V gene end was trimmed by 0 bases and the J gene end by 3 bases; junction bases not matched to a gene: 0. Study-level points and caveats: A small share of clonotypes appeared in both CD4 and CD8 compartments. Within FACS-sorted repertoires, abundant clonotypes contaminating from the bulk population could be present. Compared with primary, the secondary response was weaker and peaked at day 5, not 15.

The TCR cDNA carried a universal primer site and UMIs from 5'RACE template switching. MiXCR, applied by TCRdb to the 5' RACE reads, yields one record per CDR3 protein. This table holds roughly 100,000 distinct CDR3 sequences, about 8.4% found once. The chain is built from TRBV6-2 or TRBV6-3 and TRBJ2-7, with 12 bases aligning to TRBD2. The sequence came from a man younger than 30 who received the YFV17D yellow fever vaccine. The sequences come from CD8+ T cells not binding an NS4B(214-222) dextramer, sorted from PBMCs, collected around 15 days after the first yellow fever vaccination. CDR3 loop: CASSYSTSGGYEQYF. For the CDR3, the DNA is TGTGCCAGCAGTTACTCGACTAGCGGGGGCTACGAGCAGTACTTC.